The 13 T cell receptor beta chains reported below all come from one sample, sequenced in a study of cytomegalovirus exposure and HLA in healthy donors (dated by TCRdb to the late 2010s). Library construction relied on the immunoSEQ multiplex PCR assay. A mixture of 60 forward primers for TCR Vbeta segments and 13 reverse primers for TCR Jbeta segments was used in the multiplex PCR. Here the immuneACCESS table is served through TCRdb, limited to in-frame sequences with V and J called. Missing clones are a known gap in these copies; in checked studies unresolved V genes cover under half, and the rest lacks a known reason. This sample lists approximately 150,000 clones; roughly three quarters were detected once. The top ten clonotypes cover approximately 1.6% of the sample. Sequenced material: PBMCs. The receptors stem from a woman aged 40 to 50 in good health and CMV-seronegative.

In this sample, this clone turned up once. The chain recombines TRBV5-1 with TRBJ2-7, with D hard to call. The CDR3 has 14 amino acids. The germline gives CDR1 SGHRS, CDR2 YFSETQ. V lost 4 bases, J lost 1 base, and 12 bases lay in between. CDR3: CASSLNDLSYEQYF. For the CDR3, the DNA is TGCGCCAGCAGCCTAAATGACTTGTCCTACGAGCAGTACTTC. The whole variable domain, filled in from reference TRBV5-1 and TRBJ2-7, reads KAGVTQTPRYLIKTRGQQVTLSCSPISGHRSVSWYQQTPGQGLQFLFEYFSETQRNKGNFPGRFSGRQFSNSRSEMNVSTLELGDSALYLCASSLNDLSYEQYFGPGTRLTVT.

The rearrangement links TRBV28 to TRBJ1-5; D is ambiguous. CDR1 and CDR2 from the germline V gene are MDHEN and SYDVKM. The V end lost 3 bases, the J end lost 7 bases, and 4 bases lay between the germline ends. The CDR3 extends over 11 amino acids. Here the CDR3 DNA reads TGTGCCAGCAGTTTTTCGCAGCCCCAGCATTTT. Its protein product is CASSFSQPQHF.

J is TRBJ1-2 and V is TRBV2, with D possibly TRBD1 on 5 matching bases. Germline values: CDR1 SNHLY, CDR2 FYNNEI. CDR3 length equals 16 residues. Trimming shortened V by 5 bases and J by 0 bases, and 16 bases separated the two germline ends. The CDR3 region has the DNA TGTGCCAGCAGTCCCCCGGGACTTTTAGCTAACTATGGCTACACCTTC. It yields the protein CASSPPGLLANYGYTF. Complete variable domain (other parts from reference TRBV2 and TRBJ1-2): EPEVTQTPSHQVTQMGQEVILRCVPISNHLYFYWYRQILGQKVEFLVSFYNNEISEKSEIFDDQFSVERPDGSNFTLKIRSTKLEDSAMYFCASSPPGLLANYGYTFGSGTRLTVV.

The CDR3 DNA is TGTGCCAGCAGCTTAGCGAACAGCTACAATCAGCCCCAGCATTTT. It translates to CASSLANSYNQPQHF. The chain carries TRBV7-9 and TRBJ1-5, with D uncertain. CDR1 is SEHNR and CDR2 is FQNEAQ in the germline V gene (reference sequence). The V end lost 0 bases, the J end lost 3 bases, and 9 bases lay between the germline ends. This CDR3 spans 15 amino acids.

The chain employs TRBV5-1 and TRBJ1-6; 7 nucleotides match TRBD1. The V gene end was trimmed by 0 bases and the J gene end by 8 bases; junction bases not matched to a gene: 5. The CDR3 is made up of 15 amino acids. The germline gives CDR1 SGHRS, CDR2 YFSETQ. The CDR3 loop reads CASSLVGGWDSPLHF. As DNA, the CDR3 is TGCGCCAGCAGCTTGGTAGGGGGCTGGGATTCACCCCTCCACTTT. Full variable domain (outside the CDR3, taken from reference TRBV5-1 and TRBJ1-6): KAGVTQTPRYLIKTRGQQVTLSCSPISGHRSVSWYQQTPGQGLQFLFEYFSETQRNKGNFPGRFSGRQFSNSRSEMNVSTLELGDSALYLCASSLVGGWDSPLHFGNGTRLTVT.

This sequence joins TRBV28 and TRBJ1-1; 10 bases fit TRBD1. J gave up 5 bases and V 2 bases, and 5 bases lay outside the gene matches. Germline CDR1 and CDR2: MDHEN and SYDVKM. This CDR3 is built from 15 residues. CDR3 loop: CASSLRQGARTEAFF. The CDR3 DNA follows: TGTGCCAGCAGTTTAAGACAGGGGGCTAGAACTGAAGCTTTCTTT.

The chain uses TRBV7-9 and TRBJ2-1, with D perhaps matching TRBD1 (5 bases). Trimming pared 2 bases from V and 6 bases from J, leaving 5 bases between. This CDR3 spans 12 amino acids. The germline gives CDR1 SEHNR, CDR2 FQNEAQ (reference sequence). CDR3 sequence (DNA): TGTGCCAGCAGCTTAACAGGCAATGAGCAGTTCTTC. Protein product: CASSLTGNEQFF.

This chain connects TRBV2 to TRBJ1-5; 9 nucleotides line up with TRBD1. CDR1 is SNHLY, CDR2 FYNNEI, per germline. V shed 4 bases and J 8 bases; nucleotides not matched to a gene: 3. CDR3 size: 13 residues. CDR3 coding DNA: TGTGCCAGCAGTGGACAGGGGGTCGAGCCCCAGCATTTT. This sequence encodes CASSGQGVEPQHF.

CDR3 loop: CASRGENTGELFF. The CDR3 bases are TGTGCCAGCAGGGGAGAGAACACCGGGGAGCTGTTTTTT. The V and J genes are TRBV6-1 and TRBJ2-2, with D maybe TRBD2 (5 bases). This CDR3 comprises 13 residues. Trimming cost V 6 bases and J 1 base, with 6 bases left between them. Germline CDR1 and CDR2: MNHNS and SASEGT.

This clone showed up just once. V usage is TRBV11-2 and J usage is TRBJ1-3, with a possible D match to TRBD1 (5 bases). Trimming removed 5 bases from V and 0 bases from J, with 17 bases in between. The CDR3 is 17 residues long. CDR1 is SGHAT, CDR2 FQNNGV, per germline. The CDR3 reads CASSRSFLRDSGNTIYF. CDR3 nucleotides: TGTGCCAGCAGCCGGAGCTTTCTCAGGGACTCTGGAAACACCATATATTTT.

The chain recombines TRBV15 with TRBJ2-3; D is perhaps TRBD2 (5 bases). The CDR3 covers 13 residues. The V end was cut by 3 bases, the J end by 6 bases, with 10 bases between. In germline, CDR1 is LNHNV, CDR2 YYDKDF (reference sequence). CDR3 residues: CATSRERFDTQYF. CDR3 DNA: TGTGCCACCAGCAGGGAGCGGTTTGATACGCAGTATTTT.

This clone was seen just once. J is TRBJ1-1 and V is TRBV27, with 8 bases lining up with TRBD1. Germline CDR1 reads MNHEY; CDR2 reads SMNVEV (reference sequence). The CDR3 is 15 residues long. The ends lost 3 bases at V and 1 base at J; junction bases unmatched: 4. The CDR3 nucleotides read TGTGCCAGCAGTTTGTTAACAGGGGGGAACACTGAAGCTTTCTTT. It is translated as CASSLLTGGNTEAFF.

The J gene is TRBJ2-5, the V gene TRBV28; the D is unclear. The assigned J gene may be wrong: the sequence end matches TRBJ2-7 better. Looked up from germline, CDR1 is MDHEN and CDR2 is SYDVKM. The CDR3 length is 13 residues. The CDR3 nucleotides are TGTGCCAGCAGGAGCAAGAGCTCCTACGAGCAGTACTTC. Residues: CASRSKSSYEQYF.